These T cell receptor beta chains were read from a single sample in a study of Ad26.COV2.S vaccination and SARS-CoV-2 variants. Measured with immunoSEQ multiplex PCR; TCRdb has only the in-frame clones, and not every one. The sample has about 350,000 clones; 65% to 90% are singletons. The specimen was peripheral blood, collected in a trial of Ad26.COV2.S vaccine versus placebo. The receptors shown here come from a person between 18 and 65 years old who received the Ad26.COV2.S COVID-19 vaccine or a placebo. CDR3s include the opening cysteine and the closing phenylalanine or tryptophan. D genes are given only for firm matches. Some rows have no size entry. The others give once, few or many, or a class for an expanded clone.

J gene,V gene,D gene,clone size,CDR3 protein,CDR3 DNA
TRBJ1-2,TRBV18,NA,NA,CASSPSREGGYTF,TGTGCCAGCTCACCAAGCAGGGAGGGTGGCTACACCTTC
TRBJ2-7,TRBV3-1/TRBV3-2,NA,NA,CASSQDSANEQYF,TGTGCCAGCAGCCAAGATAGCGCGAACGAGCAGTACTTC
TRBJ2-3,TRBV10-2,NA,once,CAVQGGDTQYF,TGCGCCGTCCAGGGGGGAGATACGCAGTATTTT
TRBJ2-3,TRBV3-1/TRBV3-2,NA,NA,CASSRTLAYTQYF,TGTGCCAGCAGCCGTACCCTAGCCTATACGCAGTATTTT
TRBJ1-5,TRBV4-3,NA,NA,CASSQDWQGNQPQHF,TGCGCCAGCAGCCAAGACTGGCAGGGCAATCAGCCCCAGCATTTT
TRBJ2-2,TRBV5-6,TRBD2,NA,CASSLSGRPGELFF,TGTGCCAGCAGCCTTAGCGGGAGGCCCGGGGAGCTGTTTTTT
TRBJ2-1,TRBV12-5,NA,NA,CASGLGQVGEQFF,TGTGCTAGTGGTTTGGGACAAGTAGGTGAGCAGTTCTTC
TRBJ1-3,TRBV30,NA,NA,CAWLAGPGNTIYF,TGTGCCTGGCTTGCGGGGCCTGGAAACACCATATATTTT
TRBJ2-1,TRBV29-1,TRBD1,NA,CSVEGTGVDEQFF,TGCAGCGTTGAAGGGACAGGGGTAGATGAGCAGTTCTTC
TRBJ2-5,TRBV7-2,TRBD2,NA,CASSLDRLAGETQYF,TGTGCCAGCAGCTTAGATCGACTAGCGGGAGAGACCCAGTACTTC
TRBJ2-7,TRBV28,TRBD2,NA,CASSLSGGAGYEQYF,TGTGCCAGCAGTCTTAGCGGGGGGGCGGGTTACGAGCAGTACTTC
TRBJ2-7,TRBV18,NA,NA,CASSVGQFSYEQYF,TGTGCCAGCTCAGTTGGACAGTTCTCCTACGAGCAGTACTTC
TRBJ2-1,TRBV7-2,NA,NA,CASSLSEGQEQFF,TGTGCCAGCAGCTTATCGGAGGGGCAGGAGCAGTTCTTC
TRBJ2-3,TRBV28,NA,NA,CASSTPGASLYF,TGTGCCAGCAGCACTCCAGGAGCGAGTTTATATTTT
TRBJ1-1,TRBV28,NA,NA,CASSSYTRLHTEAFF,TGTGCCAGCAGTTCCTACACAAGATTGCACACTGAAGCTTTCTTT
TRBJ1-4,TRBV7-2,TRBD1,NA,CASSRTGTAGEKLFF,TGTGCCAGCAGCCGGACCGGGACAGCTGGTGAAAAACTGTTTTTT
TRBJ1-2,TRBV3-1/TRBV3-2,NA,NA,CASSSGGGGGYTF,TGTGCCAGCAGCTCCGGCGGGGGGGGTGGCTACACCTTC
TRBJ1-6,TRBV7-9,NA,few,CASSLEHVNSPLHF,TGTGCCAGCAGCTTAGAACATGTCAATTCACCCCTCCACTTT
TRBJ1-4,TRBV3-1/TRBV3-2,NA,NA,CASSRGWGGEKLFF,TGTGCCAGCAGCCGGGGATGGGGAGGGGAAAAACTGTTTTTT
TRBJ2-1,TRBV7-2,NA,once,CASSTAGARFTYNEQFF,TGTGCCAGCAGCACGGCTGGGGCCCGGTTCACCTACAATGAGCAGTTCTTC
TRBJ2-1,TRBV18,TRBD2,NA,CASSLQTSPMPYNEQFF,TGTGCCAGCTCACTCCAGACTAGCCCTATGCCTTACAATGAGCAGTTCTTC
TRBJ2-1,TRBV6-5,NA,NA,CASSYAQIDEQFF,TGTGCCAGCAGTTACGCCCAGATAGATGAGCAGTTCTTC
TRBJ1-3,TRBV2,TRBD1,NA,CASKGQGSNTIYF,TGTGCCAGCAAGGGACAGGGTTCAAACACCATATATTTT
TRBJ1-3,TRBV19,NA,once,CASSMMAGSGNTIYF,TGTGCCAGTAGTATGATGGCAGGCTCTGGAAACACCATATATTTT
TRBJ1-6,TRBV7-2,TRBD1,NA,CASSPGQGNSPLHF,TGTGCCAGCAGCCCGGGACAGGGGAATTCACCCCTCCACTTT
TRBJ2-2,TRBV2,NA,once,CASSVGRATGELFF,TGTGCCAGCAGTGTGGGCAGGGCTACCGGGGAGCTGTTTTTT
TRBJ1-2,TRBV24-1,TRBD1,NA,CATSGAGGLDGYTF,TGTGCCACCAGTGGGGCAGGGGGCTTGGATGGCTACACCTTC
TRBJ1-1,TRBV10-3,NA,NA,CAIMRQTNTEAFF,TGTGCCATCATGAGACAGACTAACACTGAAGCTTTCTTT
TRBJ2-5,TRBV7-9,NA,NA,CASSPRETQYF,TGTGCCAGCAGCCCCAGAGAGACCCAGTACTTC
TRBJ2-1,TRBV2,TRBD2,NA,CASSEFRSGRANEQFF,TGTGCCAGCAGTGAATTTCGTAGCGGGAGGGCCAATGAGCAGTTCTTC
TRBJ1-1,TRBV7-9,NA,NA,CASSFTGGSEAFF,TGTGCCAGCAGCTTTACGGGGGGCTCGGAAGCTTTCTTT
TRBJ2-2,TRBV7-2,NA,NA,CASSTTGRSTGELFF,TGTGCCAGCAGCACCACAGGGAGGAGCACCGGGGAGCTGTTTTTT
TRBJ2-7,TRBV4-1,TRBD2,NA,CASSQSGTSGGGEQYF,TGCGCCAGCAGCCAGTCCGGGACTAGCGGGGGTGGCGAGCAGTACTTC
TRBJ1-6,TRBV7-6,TRBD1,NA,CASSPTTGAIYNSPLHF,TGTGCCAGCAGCCCTACAACAGGGGCGATCTATAATTCACCCCTCCACTTT
TRBJ2-5,TRBV5-1,NA,NA,CASSFGSAKETQYF,TGCGCCAGCAGCTTCGGTTCCGCGAAAGAGACCCAGTACTTC
TRBJ2-1,TRBV9,NA,NA,CASSVVSDSYNEQFF,TGTGCCAGCAGCGTAGTGAGCGACTCCTACAATGAGCAGTTCTTC
TRBJ1-5,TRBV28,TRBD1,NA,CASSGGDSGYQPQHF,TGTGCCAGCAGTGGGGGGGACAGTGGTTATCAGCCCCAGCATTTT